The sequence of this T cell receptor (beta chain) was determined in a study of beta chain features in type 1 diabetes listed by TCRdb under 2018. Regarding the complete study: No differences in mean age, gender distribution, total cell number or subset yield were found between patients and healthy donors. Whereas all 28 donors provided naive and central memory subsets, regulatory and stem cell-like memory subsets were isolated from just 8 patients and roughly eight healthy donors. A total of 85 million to 140 million sorted cells were examined across all samples, and the number of cells per subset was strongly correlated with RNA yield. The study compared the TCRB repertoires of sorted circulating CD4+ T cell subsets in recently diagnosed type 1 diabetes patients with those in matched healthy donors.

The High Capacity cDNA Reverse Transcription Kit was used to reverse transcribe all of the isolated RNA, meaning that expressed TCRB transcripts were what got sequenced. Deep immunoSEQ sequencing was applied to naive, central memory and regulatory T cell samples, giving an average of roughly 3.3 million total reads per sample. Sorted cells were lysed in RLT buffer and RNA was extracted with DNase-treated RNeasy Micro or Mini kits, depending on cell number. To prevent cross-contamination, every cell subset was processed on its own, while patient and healthy donor samples were processed together. Using the immunoSEQ multiplex PCR, TCRB sequences were amplified from cDNA into 87-bp fragments spanning the CDR3 region. Sequencing of the amplicons was done on the Illumina HiSeq platform. As for how the authors treated the data: PCR bias was computationally corrected using synthetic template baselines, reads within Hamming distance 2 were collapsed, and singletons that could not be merged were discarded. By aligning reads against IMGT, V, D and J genes, CDR3 length, and insertions or deletions at six rearrangement sites were assigned. Within each subset, clonotype counts were normalized to sorted cell number, and only after that were true diversity and Gini coefficients computed with the tcR R package. The overlap coefficient, calculated on TCRB nucleotide sequences, was used to measure repertoire sharing. TCRdb took this table from immuneACCESS and kept in-frame rearrangements with V and J called. Such tables lack part of the clones; where checked against another copy, unresolved V genes explain under half of the gap, and the rest is unexplained. Clonal size and the V and J genes are those of that table, whereas D and trimming came from the DNA. Here the sample has a few hundred thousand clones; 8.5% to 10% occur a single time. Together, the top ten hold roughly 0.54% of the sample.

From its cysteine to its phenylalanine, the CDR3 spans 12 amino acids. Only the CDR3 portion is preserved as DNA: 36 bases, with reading frame beginning at the first base. CDR1 and CDR2 are drawn from the germline V gene (reference sequence): SGHAT, FQDESV. V and J lose 1 base and 10 bases, and a span of 10 bases separates them. The investigation overall reported the following: At VDJ recombination sites, patients with type 1 diabetes made fewer insertions and deleted more nucleotides, a pattern implying thymic rearrangement abnormalities. Shorter templates might be favored by PCR, yet because patient and control samples were amplified and corrected together, any such skew would affect both groups equally. Because cDNA was sequenced instead of genomic DNA, highly expressing activated cells could be over-represented, though the groups showed no difference in activation or CD3 levels. The naive, central memory and regulatory TCRB repertoires appeared to resemble one another more closely among patients than among healthy donors. In all four CD4+ subsets, TCRB CDR3 length was moderately but significantly shorter in type 1 diabetes patients. Because the HLA sub-analyses included only small numbers of individuals, any influence of HLA type on TCRB rearrangement was left unresolved.

As regards this clone: This clone's antigen is unknown. Base qualities are not recorded, but no much larger clone differs from it by a single base.

A single peripheral blood draw of about 120 mL on average was collected from each donor into heparinised tubes. Using a panel that included CD45RO, CCR7, CD25, CD127, CD95 and CD27, naive, central memory, regulatory and stem cell-like memory CD4+ T cells were sorted on a BD FACSAria II. All sorted populations exceeded 95% purity. Right away, PBMCs were isolated by Lymphoprep density gradient centrifugation and were stained directly, with no culture step. So that batch effects would be minimized, each experiment stained and sorted samples in pairs, pairing one healthy donor with one patient. The sequence joins TRBV11-1 to TRBJ1-1; TRBD1 is a weak D gene call, 5 bases matching. Sequenced sample: central memory CD4+ T cells from blood. The source of this sequence is a young man with type 1 diabetes. The CDR3 reads CASSLGLRGAFF. The nucleotide sequence reads as follows: TGTGCCAGCAGCTTAGGACTTAGGGGAGCTTTCTTT. The CDR3, completed at both ends by the reference TRBV11-1 and TRBJ1-1 genes, gives the full variable domain EAEVAQSPRYKITEKSQAVAFWCDPISGHATLYWYRQILGQGPELLVQFQDESVVDDSQLPKDRFSAERLKGVDSTLKIQPAELGDSAMYLCASSLGLRGAFFGQGTRLTVV.